This is a list of T cell receptor beta chains from one sample in a study of naive and memory T cell subsets. TCRdb processed the UMI-ligation and nested PCR reads anew with MiXCR; each CDR3 protein has one entry. The sample contains 150,000 or so distinct CDR3 sequences, about 20% of which appear only once. Sequenced material: naive CD4+ T cells from blood. The receptor source for this set is a human donor in good health. The CDR3 runs from the conserved cysteine through the conserved F or W. The order of the fields is J gene, clone size, D gene, V gene, CDR3 DNA, CDR3 protein. A D gene is named only where the DNA matches it firmly. Rows may omit the clone size; those that give it use once, few, many or a size class.

>TRBJ1-4|few|TRBD1|TRBV28
TGTGCCAGCAGTTCACCCGGGACAGGGGTGGCTGAAAAACTGTTTTTT
CASSSPGTGVAEKLFF
>TRBJ1-5|NA|NA|TRBV25-1
TGTGCCAGCAGTGCCACAGGGAATCAGCCCCAGCATTTT
CASSATGNQPQHF
>TRBJ2-7|NA|TRBD1|TRBV29-1
TGCAGCGCCGACAGGGGGTACGAGCAGTACTTC
CSADRGYEQYF
>TRBJ1-5|NA|NA|TRBV7-9
TGTGCCAGCAGCATAGGCGGTCAGCCCCAGCATTTT
CASSIGGQPQHF
>TRBJ1-1|few|NA|TRBV6-5
TGTGCCAGCAGTCAGAGGGACGTCTACACTGAAGCTTTCTTT
CASSQRDVYTEAFF
>TRBJ2-1|NA|NA|TRBV6-5
TGTGCCAGCAGCACGCGGACTTTTTACAATGAGCAGTTCTTC
CASSTRTFYNEQFF
>TRBJ2-5|few|NA|TRBV28
TGTGCCAGCAGTCCCCCCTTCCAAGAGACCCAGTACTTC
CASSPPFQETQYF
>TRBJ2-7|NA|TRBD2|TRBV20-1
TGCAGTGTCGGGACTAGCGGGAGTTTAATGGAGCAGTACTTC
CSVGTSGSLMEQYF
>TRBJ2-2|NA|TRBD1|TRBV28
TGTGCCAGCAGCTACGGACAGGGGATAACCGGGGAGCTGTTTTTT
CASSYGQGITGELFF
>TRBJ2-2|NA|NA|TRBV6-1
TGTGCCAGCAAGATGATACACGACTATAGCGGGGAGCTGTTTTTT
CASKMIHDYSGELFF
>TRBJ1-4|few|TRBD1|TRBV12-3/TRBV12-4
TGTGCCAGCAGTTTATTTTCAGGGGGCGTTGCAACTAATGAAAAACTGTTTTTT
CASSLFSGGVATNEKLFF
>TRBJ1-1|NA|NA|TRBV5-1
TGCGCCAGCAGCTTGGAGCCGGGCCCCAGCACTGAAGCTTTCTTT
CASSLEPGPSTEAFF
>TRBJ2-5|NA|NA|TRBV28
TGTGCCAGCAGTTCCTACAGGGACCGCCAAGAGACCCAGTACTTC
CASSSYRDRQETQYF
>TRBJ2-1|NA|NA|TRBV6-2/TRBV6-3
TGTGCCAGCAGTTACAACTTCGCGGGGAACCCTGGGCAGTTCTTC
CASSYNFAGNPGQFF
>TRBJ2-1|many|TRBD2|TRBV30
TGTGCCTGGAGAGTAGCGGGAGTGCACAATGAGCAGTTCTTC
CAWRVAGVHNEQFF
>TRBJ2-2|few|NA|TRBV19
TGTGCCAGTAGACCTGGGACCGCGAACACCGGGGAGCTGTTTTTT
CASRPGTANTGELFF
>TRBJ2-5|NA|TRBD2|TRBV7-3
TGTGCCAGCAGCTTTGCTAGCGGGAGCGGAGAGACCCAGTACTTC
CASSFASGSGETQYF
>TRBJ2-7|NA|TRBD2|TRBV3-1
TGTGCCAGCAGCCTCTGGCTAGCGGGAGGCTACGAGCAGTACTTC
CASSLWLAGGYEQYF
>TRBJ2-7|NA|NA|TRBV11-2
TGTGCCAGCAGCTTACAGGGCCACTCTTCCTACGAGCAGTACTTC
CASSLQGHSSYEQYF